This record looks at one T cell receptor (beta chain) sequence and its context. Its antigen is undetermined. The sample originates from a study of T cell repertoires in cytomegalovirus infection. Overall study: From public TCR beta signatures came an indication of both CMV infection and matching HLA type. Study conclusions and caveats: HLA-C-restricted TCR beta clonotypes specific for CMV led the ex vivo response. Based on cumulative public TCR beta family frequency, carriers of CMV plus the relevant HLA were identified.

Via MiXCR, TCRdb re-called the reads, giving one row per CDR3 protein. Of some 800,000 distinct CDR3 sequences in the sample, 25% to 35% were seen once. The clonotype originates from a human donor in good health (CMV status not recorded). Some clones in this sample may be carry-over from other donors' samples. The sample was cultured CD8+ T cells from PBMCs, taken from culture after CMV antigen stimulation.

CDR3 sequence: CASSEGQTLGSSTDTQYF. CDR3 bases: TGTGCCAGCAGCGAGGGACAGACCCTCGGGTCAAGCACAGATACGCAGTATTTT. The chain links TRBV9 to TRBJ2-3; 7 bases fit TRBD1. Germline V CDR1 and CDR2: SGDLS, YYNGEE. This CDR3 has 18 amino acids. V lost 3 bases to trimming and J lost 0 bases; unmatched junction nucleotides: 13.